These 24 T cell receptor beta chains were sequenced from one sample in a study of shared clonotypes between healthy human individuals. Method: immunoSEQ multiplex PCR; TCRdb's copy keeps in-frame clones and lacks some. Here the sample spans hundreds of thousands of clones, 70% to 80% being singletons. Sample: PBMCs. The receptors here all came from a woman between 35 and 50 years old in good health. Some clones in this sample may be carry-over from other donors' samples.

The rearrangement links TRBV5-5 to TRBJ1-3; no definite D call. The CDR3 sequence is 13 residues long. V was cut by 0 bases and J by 6 bases, with 7 bases left in between. Germline-derived CDR1 and CDR2 are SGHKS and YYEKEE (reference sequence). The CDR3 sequence: CASSLGPANTIYF. Here the CDR3 DNA reads TGTGCCAGCAGCTTGGGACCCGCAAACACCATATATTTT.

This rearrangement joins TRBV4-2 to TRBJ1-4; D is uncertain. Germline loops: CDR1 LGHNA, CDR2 YNFKEQ. The CDR3 consists of 15 residues. Between the trimmed V and J ends, which lost 4 bases and 0 bases, there was a span of 9 bases. The CDR3 protein is CASSRTVATNEKLFF. In nucleotides, the CDR3 is TGTGCCAGCAGCCGGACGGTTGCAACTAATGAAAAACTGTTTTTT.

V and J are TRBV15 and TRBJ1-1, with D unclear. V was trimmed by 0 bases and J by 1 base, leaving 9 bases between them. The CDR3 extends over 15 amino acids. CDR1 and CDR2 (germline): LNHNV, YYDKDF (reference sequence). The CDR3 nucleotides are TGTGCCACCAGCAGAGAGATCGACGGGAACACTGAAGCTTTCTTT. This gives the protein CATSREIDGNTEAFF.

The genes are TRBV30 and TRBJ2-1; the D gene could be TRBD1 or TRBD2 (5 bases each). Trimming removed 5 bases from V and 1 base from J, with 15 bases in between. The germline gives CDR1 GTSNPN, CDR2 SVGIG (reference sequence). There are 15 residues in the CDR3. As DNA, the CDR3 is TGTGCCTGGGGTCGTCCGGGACCATCCTACAATGAGCAGTTCTTC. Translated, it gives CAWGRPGPSYNEQFF.

The chain combines TRBV4-2 with TRBJ1-1, with 8 bases identical to TRBD1. With V trimmed by 1 base and J by 0 bases, 10 bases remained unmatched. In germline, CDR1 is LGHNA, CDR2 YNFKEQ. This CDR3 is built from 18 residues. Here the CDR3 reads CASSQGQGARFVNTEAFF. The DNA of the CDR3 is TGTGCCAGCAGCCAAGGCCAGGGGGCACGGTTCGTGAACACTGAAGCTTTCTTT.

CDR3 DNA: TGCGCCAGCAGCCGGGCCCTCGGCAGGGTGGACTATGGCTACACCTTC. Its protein product is CASSRALGRVDYGYTF. The chain couples TRBV5-1 to TRBJ1-2; a weak D match, TRBD1 (5 bases). Germline loops: CDR1 SGHRS, CDR2 YFSETQ. Trimming cost V 4 bases and J 3 bases, with 19 bases left between them. This CDR3 spans 16 amino acids.

This chain uses TRBV4-1 with TRBJ2-2; D remains ambiguous. V was clipped by 7 bases and J by 5 bases, with 20 bases between them. The CDR3 consists of 16 residues. Germline V gene lookup returns CDR1 MGHRA and CDR2 YSYEKL. The CDR3 DNA is TGCGCCAGCACCCCCCTTGATTGGACCAGGACCGGGGAGCTGTTTTTT. It specifies CASTPLDWTRTGELFF.

This rearrangement joins TRBV7-9 to TRBJ2-1, with D uncertain. This CDR3 has 14 amino acids. V was clipped by 3 bases and J by 5 bases, with 11 bases between them. Germline CDR1 and CDR2: SEHNR and FQNEAQ (reference sequence). Here the CDR3 reads CASSFPGGHNEQFF. As DNA, the CDR3 is TGTGCCAGCAGCTTTCCTGGCGGCCACAATGAGCAGTTCTTC.

This clone has just one count. A much larger clonotype is one base distant, so this may be a read error. The chain has TRBV11-2 and TRBJ2-4; no definite D call. The CDR3 has 14 residues. Germline V gene sequence: CDR1 SGHAT, CDR2 FQNNGV. The CDR3 protein is CVSSYRLAKNIQYF. CDR3 nucleotide sequence: TGTGTCAGCAGCTACCGGCTAGCCAAAAACATTCAGTACTTC.

The sample holds a few counts of this clone. This may be a read error: a much more frequent sequence differs by one nucleotide. In the same sample, other DNA sequences code for this CDR3. The V and J genes are TRBV19 and TRBJ2-1; TRBD2 aligns across 10 bases. The CDR3 runs to 14 residues. V shed 3 bases, J shed 7 bases, and the junction held 3 bases outside the gene matches. Germline CDR1 LNHDA, CDR2 SQIVND (reference sequence). The CDR3 DNA sequence: TGTGCCAGTAGTATCCTAGCGGGAGAGAATGAGCAGTTCTTC. It yields the protein CASSILAGENEQFF.

This sequence joins TRBV28 and TRBJ2-7, with TRBD1 identical over 8 bases. Germline assignment: CDR1 MDHEN and CDR2 SYDVKM. The CDR3 has 13 residues. V gave up 11 bases and J gave up 5 bases; unmatched junction bases: 11. CDR3 sequence reads: CASLRQGADEQYF. DNA for the CDR3: TGTGCCTCCCTTCGGCAGGGGGCGGACGAGCAGTACTTC. Using reference TRBV28 and TRBJ2-7 for the parts outside the CDR3, the full variable domain is DVKVTQSSRYLVKRTGEKVFLECVQDMDHENMFWYRQDPGLGLRLIYFSYDVKMKEKGDIPEGYSVSREKKERFSLILESASTNQTSMYLCASLRQGADEQYFGPGTRLTVT.

Ten or more counts support this clone. J is TRBJ2-3 and V is TRBV7-3, with 8 bases that match TRBD2. J was trimmed by 4 bases and V by 6 bases; bases with no gene match: 6. CDR1 and CDR2 from the germline V gene are SGHTA and FQGTGA. The CDR3 sequence is 14 residues long. The CDR3 DNA reads TGTGCCAGCAGTTGGCGCGGGAGGTCAGATACGCAGTATTTT. This translates into CASSWRGRSDTQYF.

Concerning this clone: A much larger clone lies one base from this, so it may be a read error. This rearrangement joins TRBV4-1 to TRBJ1-1; no definite D call. Germline V lookup: CDR1 MGHRA, CDR2 YSYEKL. Trimming cost V 7 bases and J 3 bases, with 9 bases left between them. CDR3 length equals 12 residues. CDR3 sequence reads: CASIHGYTEAFF. The CDR3 coding sequence is TGCGCCAGCATCCACGGGTACACTGAAGCTTTCTTT.

The chain couples TRBV7-2 to TRBJ1-5; 9 bases fit TRBD1. J was trimmed by 2 bases and V by 7 bases; bases with no gene match: 3. The germline CDR1 and CDR2 sequences are SGHTA and FQGNSA. This CDR3 comprises 14 residues. The CDR3 region has the DNA TGTGCCAGCACCAGGGACAGGGGCAATCAGCCCCAGCATTTT. Residues: CASTRDRGNQPQHF.

J is TRBJ1-1 and V is TRBV21-1; the D segment call TRBD1 is taken from the table without a DNA check. TRBV21-1 is an annotated pseudogene. The CDR3 contains 14 residues. Here the CDR3 DNA reads TGTGCCAGCACCCTCCATGTGGGGGCCACTGAAGCTTTCTTT. It translates to CASTLHVGATEAFF.

The rearrangement joins TRBV6-1 to TRBJ1-2, with 11 bases fitting TRBD1. Looked up from germline, CDR1 is MNHNS and CDR2 is SASEGT. The V segment lost 0 bases and the J segment 5 bases; nucleotides outside the gene matches: 5. The CDR3 covers 16 residues. In DNA, the CDR3 is TGTGCCAGCAGTGAAGCGCCGGGACAGGGGGGATATGGCTACACCTTC. Residues: CASSEAPGQGGYGYTF.

J is TRBJ2-7 and V is TRBV28; 10 positions match TRBD2. This CDR3 is 16 amino acids long. Germline-derived CDR1 and CDR2 are MDHEN and SYDVKM. V shed 6 bases, J shed 4 bases, and the junction held 12 bases outside the gene matches. CDR3 loop: CASSPRSGRLFYEQYF. Here the CDR3 DNA reads TGTGCCAGCAGCCCACGTAGCGGGAGGCTATTTTACGAGCAGTACTTC. Looking up the rest from reference TRBV28 and TRBJ2-7 gives the full variable domain: DVKVTQSSRYLVKRTGEKVFLECVQDMDHENMFWYRQDPGLGLRLIYFSYDVKMKEKGDIPEGYSVSREKKERFSLILESASTNQTSMYLCASSPRSGRLFYEQYFGPGTRLTVT.

This clone was seen only once. The genes are TRBV2 and TRBJ2-7, with a tentative D call TRBD2 (7 bases). V gave up 6 bases and J gave up 4 bases, with 13 bases separating them. The CDR3 is 13 amino acids. The germline V gene has CDR1 SNHLY and CDR2 FYNNEI. The CDR3 reads CASRGGTPYEQYF. Written as DNA, the CDR3 is TGTGCCAGCAGGGGGGGGACACCTTACGAGCAGTACTTC.

The chain has TRBV6-1 and TRBJ2-2; possibly TRBD2 for D (6 bases). Per germline, CDR1 MNHNS and CDR2 SASEGT. CDR3 length equals 16 residues. Trimming shortened V by 2 bases and J by 3 bases, and 13 bases separated the two germline ends. The CDR3 sequence is CASSEYPGLYTGELFF. The CDR3 DNA sequence: TGTGCCAGCAGTGAATATCCGGGACTTTACACCGGGGAGCTGTTTTTT.

This chain joins TRBV5-6 and TRBJ2-3; the match to TRBD2 covers 9 bases. CDR3 length: 16 amino acids. The germline gives CDR1 SGHDT, CDR2 YYEEEE. Unmatched junction bases numbered 7, after V lost 1 base and J lost 4 bases. The CDR3 sequence: CASSLYGGRAADTQYF. CDR3 bases: TGTGCCAGCAGCTTGTACGGCGGGAGGGCCGCAGATACGCAGTATTTT.

The chain couples TRBV28 to TRBJ1-6; TRBD1 is a possible D gene (5 bases). The germline V gene encodes CDR1 MDHEN and CDR2 SYDVKM. The ends were cut back, 4 bases at V and 8 bases at J, with 6 bases in the middle. The CDR3 contains 12 residues. CDR3 sequence reads: CASSSGDSPLHF. DNA of the CDR3: TGTGCCAGCAGTTCGGGGGATTCACCCCTCCACTTT. The full variable domain, in which reference TRBV28 and TRBJ1-6 provide the parts outside the CDR3, is DVKVTQSSRYLVKRTGEKVFLECVQDMDHENMFWYRQDPGLGLRLIYFSYDVKMKEKGDIPEGYSVSREKKERFSLILESASTNQTSMYLCASSSGDSPLHFGNGTRLTVT.

The chain is built from TRBV19 and TRBJ2-1; D not resolved. V lost 3 bases to trimming and J lost 3 bases, with 6 bases between them. The germline gives CDR1 LNHDA, CDR2 SQIVND (reference sequence). The CDR3 is 13 residues long. In DNA form, the CDR3 reads TGTGCCAGTAGTATCCCCGGCTACAATGAGCAGTTCTTC. Translation: CASSIPGYNEQFF.

In its sample, this clone was seen many times. The chain carries TRBV28 and TRBJ2-1; TRBD1 matches at 7 bases. The CDR3 consists of 16 residues. The germline gives CDR1 MDHEN, CDR2 SYDVKM. Trimming removed 5 bases from V and 3 bases from J; junction bases left unmatched: 10. The CDR3 coding sequence is TGTGCCAGCAGTGCTCTAGGGACAGCCATCTACAATGAGCAGTTCTTC. Translated, it gives CASSALGTAIYNEQFF.

V is TRBV19 and J is TRBJ2-3; D is tentatively TRBD1 or TRBD2 (5 bases each). Germline V gene sequence: CDR1 LNHDA, CDR2 SQIVND (reference sequence). This CDR3 spans 14 amino acids. V lost 4 bases, J lost 3 bases, and 11 bases lay in between. For the CDR3, the DNA is TGTGCCAGTAGTAAAGGGGACCTAACAGATACGCAGTATTTT. Translating it yields CASSKGDLTDTQYF.